Listed below are T cell receptor beta chains from one sample, sequenced in a study of cytotoxic CD8 clonotypes in ibrutinib-treated CLL. Sequenced by immunoSEQ multiplex PCR; TCRdb stores in-frame clones only, minus some. The sample has some 7,000 clones, roughly 80% seen once. The source material was PBMCs, sampled before ibrutinib treatment. These receptors were taken from a human donor with chronic lymphocytic leukemia. The CDR3 runs from the conserved cysteine through the conserved F or W. A D gene is named only where the DNA matches it firmly. Rows may omit the clone size; those that give it use once, few, many or a size class.

TRBJ2-7 TRBV19 few . CASGGGRQGQQYF TGTGCCTCGGGGGGCGGACGGCAGGGCCAGCAGTACTTC
TRBJ2-2 TRBV7-3 . . CASSSRPNPEVGELFF TGTGCCAGCAGCTCCAGACCTAACCCGGAGGTTGGGGAGCTGTTTTTT
TRBJ1-5 TRBV6-1 . . CASSNRVVTNQPQHF TGTGCCAGCAGTAACAGGGTTGTTACTAATCAGCCCCAGCATTTT
TRBJ2-7 TRBV28 . . CASSHTNSYEQYF TGTGCCAGCAGTCACACCAACTCCTACGAGCAGTACTTC
TRBJ1-2 TRBV30 . . CAWRRDGYTF TGTGCCTGGAGGAGGGATGGCTACACCTTC
TRBJ2-3 TRBV7-2 . . CASSRGATDTQYF TGTGCCAGCAGCAGAGGCGCCACAGATACGCAGTATTTT
TRBJ2-5 TRBV9 . TRBD2 CASSVFAGDPQETQYF TGTGCCAGCAGCGTTTTCGCGGGAGACCCACAAGAGACCCAGTACTTC
TRBJ2-2 TRBV5-1 . . CASSVQGVADTGELFF TGCGCCAGCAGTGTTCAGGGAGTAGCCGACACCGGGGAGCTGTTTTTT
TRBJ1-1 TRBV9 . TRBD1 CASSGQGLTEAFF TGTGCCAGCAGCGGACAGGGTTTAACTGAAGCTTTCTTT
TRBJ1-1 TRBV11-2 . . CASSQRVVATEAFF TGTGCCAGCAGCCAAAGGGTGGTGGCGACTGAAGCTTTCTTT